Sequencing of this T cell receptor (beta chain) was carried out in a study of T cells in Graves' hyperthyroidism and ophthalmopathy. General study findings and limits: The authors' 13 V-J model separated ophthalmopathy from stable hyperthyroidism.

Amplified TCR beta CDR3 regions came from RNA transcripts. An initial round of RT-PCR targeting the TCR CDR3 relied on the HTBI primer set. TCRdb reprocessed the multiplex PCR reads via MiXCR and lists one record per CDR3 protein. Among about 400,000 distinct CDR3 sequences, about 15% were seen once, and the ten largest hold around a quarter. In its sample, this clonotype was seen many times. Its antigen remains unidentified. CDR1 is LGHDT and CDR2 is YNNKEL in the germline V gene (reference sequence). The ends were cut back, 3 bases at V and 2 bases at J, with 3 bases in the middle. The CDR3 totals 12 residues.

The receptor was isolated from a woman between 18 and 29 years old with Graves' hyperthyroidism that later progressed to Graves' ophthalmopathy. V gene TRBV3-1 combines with J gene TRBJ2-3, with D hard to call. The sequencing sample was made of blood. For the CDR3, the DNA is TGTGCCAGCAGCCAGGACACAGATACGCAGTATTTT. Protein product: CASSQDTDTQYF.